The present TCR beta chain was sequenced within a study of graft-versus-host responses after intestinal transplantation. Turning to the study itself: All recipients got anti-thymocyte globulin induction, then tacrolimus and steroids for 2 to 4 years.

Per the germline V gene, CDR1 is MDHEN and CDR2 is SYDVKM. Trimming shortened V by 3 bases and J by 2 bases, and 11 bases separated the two germline ends. This CDR3 has 15 amino acids. As regards this clone: Its antigen is still unknown.

Whole-study findings and limits: Clonal ratios of graft-versus-host to host-versus-graft in allografts were high for patients exhibiting graft-donor T cell macrochimerism. Detection of GvH clones occurred in recipient marrow, and some had their first appearance in ileum or blood.

Sequenced by immunoSEQ multiplex PCR; TCRdb stores in-frame clones only, minus some. The sample contains some 38,000 clones, over 90% of which appear only once. Sequenced here: unstimulated CD8+ T cells sorted from spleen or lymph node cells, sampled before transplant. The sequence was obtained from a human donor who was the organ donor for an intestinal transplant. The chain joins TRBV28 to TRBJ1-5; D might be TRBD1 (6 bases). As DNA, the CDR3 is TGTGCCAGCAGTTTGTCCAACAGGGGCAATCAGCCCCAGCATTTT. As protein: CASSLSNRGNQPQHF. The whole variable domain, remainder taken from reference TRBV28 and TRBJ1-5, is DVKVTQSSRYLVKRTGEKVFLECVQDMDHENMFWYRQDPGLGLRLIYFSYDVKMKEKGDIPEGYSVSREKKERFSLILESASTNQTSMYLCASSLSNRGNQPQHFGDGTRLSIL.